These T cell receptor beta chains were read from a single sample in a study of Ad26.COV2.S vaccination and SARS-CoV-2 variants. Repertoires were generated with immunoSEQ multiplex PCR, while TCRdb's copy carries only in-frame clones and drops some. Among 400,000 or so clones listed, around nine tenths were seen once. The specimen comprised peripheral blood, sampled in a trial of Ad26.COV2.S vaccine versus placebo. These receptors originate from a person aged 18-65 years who received the Ad26.COV2.S COVID-19 vaccine or a placebo. CDR3s include the opening cysteine and the closing phenylalanine or tryptophan. D genes are given only for firm matches. Rows give clone size only sometimes, using once, few, many, or a class for an expanded clone.

V	D	size	J	DNA	CDR3
TRBV6-5	-	-	TRBJ1-6	TGTGCCAGCAGTTGGGACGACTATAATTCACCCCTCCACTTT	CASSWDDYNSPLHF
TRBV4-3	-	-	TRBJ2-4	TGCGCCAGCAGCCAGAGACAGTCCCAAAACATTCAGTACTTC	CASSQRQSQNIQYF
TRBV15	-	-	TRBJ1-5	TGTGCCACCAGCAGAGGAGGTGGGGGAAGGGCCAATCAGCCCCAGCATTTT	CATSRGGGGRANQPQHF
TRBV3-1/TRBV3-2	TRBD1	-	TRBJ1-2	TGTGCCAGCAGCCAAATGGTGACAGGGGCGGGCTACACCTTC	CASSQMVTGAGYTF
TRBV6-2/TRBV6-3	-	-	TRBJ1-2	TGTGCCAGCAGTTACTCGTCAGCCTATGGCTACACCTTC	CASSYSSAYGYTF
TRBV30	-	-	TRBJ1-2	TGTGCCTGGAGTGTACCGATGGATGGCTACACCTTC	CAWSVPMDGYTF
TRBV12-5	TRBD2	once	TRBJ2-3	TGTGCTAGTGGTTTGGTAACAGCGGGGGGCCCTGCGGGAGATACGCAGTATTTT	CASGLVTAGGPAGDTQYF
TRBV4-1	-	-	TRBJ1-2	TGCGCCAGCAGCCAAGTTCTCCCTCGGGGGTATGGCTACACCTTC	CASSQVLPRGYGYTF
TRBV15	TRBD2	-	TRBJ2-3	TGTGCCACCGCGGGGGGGCCAGGAGATACGCAGTATTTT	CATAGGPGDTQYF
TRBV7-2	TRBD1	-	TRBJ2-5	TGTGCCAGCAGCTACGACAGGGCCTTTGAGACCCAGTACTTC	CASSYDRAFETQYF
TRBV24-1	-	few	TRBJ1-2	TGTGCCACCAGTGGCCGGGACACGGGGCTCTATGGCTACACCTTC	CATSGRDTGLYGYTF
TRBV4-1	-	-	TRBJ2-1	TGCGCCAGCAGCCAAATAGGACACCTGAGCTCCTACAATGAGCAGTTCTTC	CASSQIGHLSSYNEQFF
TRBV7-6	TRBD1	-	TRBJ2-2	TGTGCCAGCAGCCCCAGACAGGGTGTGAGCACCGGGGAGCTGTTTTTT	CASSPRQGVSTGELFF
TRBV9	TRBD1	-	TRBJ1-1	TGTGCCAGCAGCCCAGTAGTAGGGGACAGGGGGCGCGGGAACACTGAAGCTTTCTTT	CASSPVVGDRGRGNTEAFF
TRBV7-9	-	-	TRBJ2-7	TGTGCCAGCAGCTTGGGTACAGACCCTACTTGGGACGAGCAGTACTTC	CASSLGTDPTWDEQYF
TRBV27	-	once	TRBJ2-7	TGTGCCAGCAGCCTACAGTCGGACTCATACTACGAGCAGTACTTC	CASSLQSDSYYEQYF
TRBV4-1	-	once	TRBJ1-3	TGCGCCAGCAGCCAAGTGGGCTTCTCTGGAAACACCATATATTTT	CASSQVGFSGNTIYF
TRBV6-5	TRBD2	few	TRBJ2-3	TGTGCCAGCAGCACACTAGCGGGAAAAACAGATACGCAGTATTTT	CASSTLAGKTDTQYF
TRBV11-2	-	-	TRBJ2-2	TGTGCCAGCAGCGCCCGGTCGGCCGCGAACACCGGGGAGCTGTTTTTT	CASSARSAANTGELFF
TRBV4-3	TRBD2	-	TRBJ2-7	TGCGCCAGCAGCCAAGATACGGGGAGGGTGAAGCACGAGCAGTACTTC	CASSQDTGRVKHEQYF
TRBV30	-	-	TRBJ2-7	TGTGCCTGGAGTTACCTCAGGAGCTCCTACGAGCAGTACTTC	CAWSYLRSSYEQYF
TRBV5-6	-	few	TRBJ1-3	TGTGCCAGCAGCTTGGTGGGCTCCTCTGGAAACACCATATATTTT	CASSLVGSSGNTIYF
TRBV4-1	TRBD1	-	TRBJ1-2	TGCGCCAGCAGCCACCCGGGACAGGGGGCGAGCTATGGCTACACCTTC	CASSHPGQGASYGYTF
TRBV11-2	-	-	TRBJ2-3	TGTGCCAGCAGCTTAGGGGTAGGGTGGGATACGCAGTATTTT	CASSLGVGWDTQYF
TRBV5-1	-	-	TRBJ2-5	TGCGCCAGCAGCTTGGCAGGGACCCGACAAGAGACCCAGTACTTC	CASSLAGTRQETQYF
TRBV5-4	-	-	TRBJ1-2	TGTGCCAGCAGCTTTTTAACTGGGCCTCCACAACGCGGCTACACCTTC	CASSFLTGPPQRGYTF
TRBV4-2	-	-	TRBJ1-3	TGTGCCAGCAGCGCTCAGAGCGGTCCCGACACCATATATTTT	CASSAQSGPDTIYF
TRBV23-1	-	-	TRBJ1-2	TGCGCCAGCAGTCACCTCGCACAGGGTGACGGCTACACCTTC	CASSHLAQGDGYTF
TRBV12-3/TRBV12-4	-	-	TRBJ1-2	TGTGCCAGCAGTTTAGAAGGTTATGGCTACACCTTC	CASSLEGYGYTF